This TCR beta chain was obtained from a study of spatial heterogeneity in lung cancer. Study background: A consistent excess of beta-chain over alpha-chain sequences was detected. Study results and caveats: Ubiquitous expanded tumor TCRs were seen in blood more at resection than at follow-up.

CDR3 length: 15 amino acids. CDR1 is MGHRA and CDR2 is YSYEKL in the germline V gene. V was shortened by 2 bases and J by 3 bases, with 11 bases between the two germline ends. Time point denoted: sample taken at primary tumor resection. Samples came from 65 to 75 TRACERx patients with untreated early-stage lung cancer. Points on this clonotype: Its antigen is currently unknown.

TCRdb analysed the 5' RACE reads with MiXCR anew, one entry per CDR3 protein. The sample lists some 44,000 distinct CDR3 sequences, around 15% seen once, with about 55% in the top ten. The receptor was isolated from a male donor with early-stage non-small cell lung cancer. The sample was PBMCs, taken at surgery. The chain carries TRBV4-1 and TRBJ1-5; a weak D match, TRBD1 (5 bases). The CDR3 loop reads CASSQSDRVNQPQHF. The CDR3 nucleotides are TGCGCCAGCAGCCAATCCGACAGAGTCAATCAGCCCCAGCATTTT.